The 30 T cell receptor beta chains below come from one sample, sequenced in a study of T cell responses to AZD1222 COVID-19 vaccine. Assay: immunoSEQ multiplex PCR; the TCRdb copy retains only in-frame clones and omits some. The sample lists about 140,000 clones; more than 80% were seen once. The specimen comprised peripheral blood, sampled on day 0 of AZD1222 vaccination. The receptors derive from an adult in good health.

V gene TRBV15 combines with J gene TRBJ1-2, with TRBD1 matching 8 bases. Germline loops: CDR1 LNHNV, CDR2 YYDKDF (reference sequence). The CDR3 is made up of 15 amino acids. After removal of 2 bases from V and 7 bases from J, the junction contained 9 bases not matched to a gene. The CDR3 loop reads CATSRTTGENSGYTF. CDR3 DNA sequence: TGTGCCACCAGCAGAACGACAGGGGAAAATAGTGGCTACACCTTC.

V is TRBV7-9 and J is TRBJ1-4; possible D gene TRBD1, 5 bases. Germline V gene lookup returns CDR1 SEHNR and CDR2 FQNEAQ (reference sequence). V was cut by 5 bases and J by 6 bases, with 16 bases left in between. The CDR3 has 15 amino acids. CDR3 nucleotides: TGTGCCAGCAGCCCGGGGGAGGCTCCAGATGAAAAACTGTTTTTT. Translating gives CASSPGEAPDEKLFF.

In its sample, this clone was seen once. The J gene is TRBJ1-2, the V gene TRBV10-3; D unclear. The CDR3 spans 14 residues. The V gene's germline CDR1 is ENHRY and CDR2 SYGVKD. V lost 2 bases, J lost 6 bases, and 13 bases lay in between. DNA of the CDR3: TGTGCCATCAGTGAGAGGGAAGGGAGGGATGGCTACACCTTC. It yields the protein CAISEREGRDGYTF.

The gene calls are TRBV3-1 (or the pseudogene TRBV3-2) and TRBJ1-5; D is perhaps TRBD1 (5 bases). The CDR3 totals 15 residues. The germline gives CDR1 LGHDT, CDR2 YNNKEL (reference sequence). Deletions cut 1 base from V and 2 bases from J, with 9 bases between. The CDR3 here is CASSQGGSGNQPQHF. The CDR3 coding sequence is TGTGCCAGCAGCCAAGGGGGGTCGGGCAATCAGCCCCAGCATTTT.

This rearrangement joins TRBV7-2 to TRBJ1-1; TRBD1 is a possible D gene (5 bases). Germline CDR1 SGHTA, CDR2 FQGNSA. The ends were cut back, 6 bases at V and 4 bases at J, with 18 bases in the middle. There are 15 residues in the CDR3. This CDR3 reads CASRSDISGRTEAFF. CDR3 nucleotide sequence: TGTGCCAGCAGATCGGACATATCGGGCCGCACTGAAGCTTTCTTT.

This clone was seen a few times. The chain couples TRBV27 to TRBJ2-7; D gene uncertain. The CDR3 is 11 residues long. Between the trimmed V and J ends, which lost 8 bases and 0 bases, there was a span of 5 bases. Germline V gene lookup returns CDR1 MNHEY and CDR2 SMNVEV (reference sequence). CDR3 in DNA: TGTGCCAGCCCCCTCTCCTACGAGCAGTACTTC. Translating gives CASPLSYEQYF.

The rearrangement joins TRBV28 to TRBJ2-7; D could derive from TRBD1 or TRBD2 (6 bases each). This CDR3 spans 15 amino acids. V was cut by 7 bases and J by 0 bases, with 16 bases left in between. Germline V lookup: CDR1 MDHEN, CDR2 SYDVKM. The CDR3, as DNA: TGTGCCAGCACCTTAGGGGGGATGAGCTCCTACGAGCAGTACTTC. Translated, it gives CASTLGGMSSYEQYF.

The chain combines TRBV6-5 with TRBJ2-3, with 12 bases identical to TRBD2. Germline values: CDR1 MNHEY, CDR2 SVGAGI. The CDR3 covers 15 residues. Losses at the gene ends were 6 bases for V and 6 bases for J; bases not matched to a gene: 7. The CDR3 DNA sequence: TGTGCCAGCAGGTCCCTAGCGGGGGGGCGGGATACGCAGTATTTT. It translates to CASRSLAGGRDTQYF.

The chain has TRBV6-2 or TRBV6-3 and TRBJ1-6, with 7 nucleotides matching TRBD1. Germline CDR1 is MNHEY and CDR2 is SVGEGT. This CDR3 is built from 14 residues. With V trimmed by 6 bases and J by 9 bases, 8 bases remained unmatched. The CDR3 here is CASSRTGVGSPLHF. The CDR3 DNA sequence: TGTGCCAGCAGCAGAACAGGGGTGGGTTCACCCCTCCACTTT.

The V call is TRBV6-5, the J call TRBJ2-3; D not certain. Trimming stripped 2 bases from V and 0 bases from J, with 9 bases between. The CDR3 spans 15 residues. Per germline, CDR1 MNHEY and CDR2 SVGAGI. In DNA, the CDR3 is TGTGCCAGCAGTTACGAACGCCGCAGCACAGATACGCAGTATTTT. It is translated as CASSYERRSTDTQYF.

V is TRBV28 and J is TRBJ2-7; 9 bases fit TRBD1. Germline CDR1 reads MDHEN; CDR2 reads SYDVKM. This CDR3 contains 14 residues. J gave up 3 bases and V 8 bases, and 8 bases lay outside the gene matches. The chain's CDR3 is CASGGTGSVYEQYF. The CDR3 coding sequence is TGTGCCAGCGGCGGGACAGGGTCGGTCTACGAGCAGTACTTC.

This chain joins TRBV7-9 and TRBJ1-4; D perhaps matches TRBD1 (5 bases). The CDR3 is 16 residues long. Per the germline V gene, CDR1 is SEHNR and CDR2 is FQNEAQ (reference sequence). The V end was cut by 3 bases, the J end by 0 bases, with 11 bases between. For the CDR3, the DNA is TGTGCCAGCAGCTTCCAGGGAGGGACAACTAATGAAAAACTGTTTTTT. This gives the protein CASSFQGGTTNEKLFF.

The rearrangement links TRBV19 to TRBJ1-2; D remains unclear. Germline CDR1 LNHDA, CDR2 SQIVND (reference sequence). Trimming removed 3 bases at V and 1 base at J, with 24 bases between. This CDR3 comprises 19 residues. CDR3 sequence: CASSIIHTRGRRINYGYTF. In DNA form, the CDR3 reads TGTGCCAGTAGTATTATTCACACCCGCGGGCGGCGGATTAACTATGGCTACACCTTC.

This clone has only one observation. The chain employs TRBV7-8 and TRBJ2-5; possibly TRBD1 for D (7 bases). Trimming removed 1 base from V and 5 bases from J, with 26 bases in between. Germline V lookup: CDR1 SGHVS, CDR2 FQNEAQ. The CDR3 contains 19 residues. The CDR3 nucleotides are TGTGCCAGCAGCTTAGTAAAGGGGGCGCGGGGCCGCAAGTTTGAGACCCAGTACTTC. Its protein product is CASSLVKGARGRKFETQYF.

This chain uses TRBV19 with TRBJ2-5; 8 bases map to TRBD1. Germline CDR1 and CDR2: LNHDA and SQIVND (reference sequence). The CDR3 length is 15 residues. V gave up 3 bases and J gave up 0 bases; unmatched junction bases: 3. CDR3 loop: CASSIWTGNQETQYF. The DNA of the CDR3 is TGTGCCAGTAGTATCTGGACAGGGAACCAAGAGACCCAGTACTTC. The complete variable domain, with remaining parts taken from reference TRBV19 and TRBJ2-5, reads DGGITQSPKYLFRKEGQNVTLSCEQNLNHDAMYWYRQDPGQGLRLIYYSQIVNDFQKGDIAEGYSVSREKKESFPLTVTSAQKNPTAFYLCASSIWTGNQETQYFGPGTRLLVL.

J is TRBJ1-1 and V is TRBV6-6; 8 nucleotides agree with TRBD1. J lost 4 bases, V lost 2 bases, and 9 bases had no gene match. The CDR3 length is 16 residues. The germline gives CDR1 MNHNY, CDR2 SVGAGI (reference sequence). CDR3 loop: CASSYTEFTGGTEAFF. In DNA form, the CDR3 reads TGTGCCAGCAGTTACACCGAATTCACAGGGGGCACTGAAGCTTTCTTT.

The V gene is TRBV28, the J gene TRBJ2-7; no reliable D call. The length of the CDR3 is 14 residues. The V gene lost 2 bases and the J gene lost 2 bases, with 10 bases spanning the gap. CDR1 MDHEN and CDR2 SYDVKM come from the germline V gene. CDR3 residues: CASSLVLTPYEQYF. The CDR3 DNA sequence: TGTGCCAGCAGTTTAGTGTTGACTCCCTACGAGCAGTACTTC.

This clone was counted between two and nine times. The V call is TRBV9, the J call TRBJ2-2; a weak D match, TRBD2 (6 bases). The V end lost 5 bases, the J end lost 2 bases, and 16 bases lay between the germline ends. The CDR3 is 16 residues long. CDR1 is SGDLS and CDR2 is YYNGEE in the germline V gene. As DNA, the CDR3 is TGTGCCAGCAGTGTCACCGGGACTTCCAACACCGGGGAGCTGTTTTTT. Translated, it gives CASSVTGTSNTGELFF.

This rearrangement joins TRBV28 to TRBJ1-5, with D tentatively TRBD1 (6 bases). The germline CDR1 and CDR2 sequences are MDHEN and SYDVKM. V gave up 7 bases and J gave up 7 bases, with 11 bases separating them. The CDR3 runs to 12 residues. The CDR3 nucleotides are TGTGCCAGCACCGGAGGGGGGCAGCCCCAGCATTTT. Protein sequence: CASTGGGQPQHF. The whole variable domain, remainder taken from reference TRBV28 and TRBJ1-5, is DVKVTQSSRYLVKRTGEKVFLECVQDMDHENMFWYRQDPGLGLRLIYFSYDVKMKEKGDIPEGYSVSREKKERFSLILESASTNQTSMYLCASTGGGQPQHFGDGTRLSIL.

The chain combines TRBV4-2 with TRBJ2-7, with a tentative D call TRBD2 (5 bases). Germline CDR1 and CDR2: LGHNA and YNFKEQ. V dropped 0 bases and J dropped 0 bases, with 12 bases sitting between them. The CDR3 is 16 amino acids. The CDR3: CASSQDRTLSSYEQYF. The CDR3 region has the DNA TGTGCCAGCAGCCAAGATCGGACTTTGAGCTCCTACGAGCAGTACTTC.

CDR3 protein: CASSLAGGSYEQYF. In DNA form, the CDR3 reads TGTGCCAGCAGCTTAGCGGGAGGTTCCTACGAGCAGTACTTC. The V call is TRBV7-3, the J call TRBJ2-7; 8 bases align to TRBD2. CDR1 is SGHTA, CDR2 FQGTGA, per germline. Germline trimming cut 2 bases from V and 1 base from J; bases unmatched to any gene: 1. This CDR3 spans 14 amino acids. Combining the CDR3 with reference TRBV7-3 and TRBJ2-7 gives the whole variable domain GAGVSQTPSNKVTEKGKYVELRCDPISGHTALYWYRQSLGQGPEFLIYFQGTGAADDSGLPNDRFFAVRPEGSVSTLKIQRTERGDSAVYLCASSLAGGSYEQYFGPGTRLTVT.

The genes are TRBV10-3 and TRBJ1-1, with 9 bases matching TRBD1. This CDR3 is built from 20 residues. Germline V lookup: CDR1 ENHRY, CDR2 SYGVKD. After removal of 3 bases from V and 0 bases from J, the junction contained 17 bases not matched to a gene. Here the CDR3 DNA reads TGTGCCATCAGTGATACGCCGGGGGGACAGGGCTCAATAATGAACACTGAAGCTTTCTTT. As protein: CAISDTPGGQGSIMNTEAFF.

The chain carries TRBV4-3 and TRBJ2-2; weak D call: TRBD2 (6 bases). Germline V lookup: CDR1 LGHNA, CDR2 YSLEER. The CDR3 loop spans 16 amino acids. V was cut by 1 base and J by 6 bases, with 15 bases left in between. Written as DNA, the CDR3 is TGCGCCAGCAGCCAAGGGGGGGATTTGCCCGCCGGGGAGCTGTTTTTT. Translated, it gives CASSQGGDLPAGELFF.

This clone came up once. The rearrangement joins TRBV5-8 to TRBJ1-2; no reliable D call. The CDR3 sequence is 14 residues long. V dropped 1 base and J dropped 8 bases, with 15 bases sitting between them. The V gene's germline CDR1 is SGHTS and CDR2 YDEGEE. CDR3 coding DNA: TGTGCCAGCAGCTTGAATCAAATAGGGAGGGGCTACACCTTC. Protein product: CASSLNQIGRGYTF.

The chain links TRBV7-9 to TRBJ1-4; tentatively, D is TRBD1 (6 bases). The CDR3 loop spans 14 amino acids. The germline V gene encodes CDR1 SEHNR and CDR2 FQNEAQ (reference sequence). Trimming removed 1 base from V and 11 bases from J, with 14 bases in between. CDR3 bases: TGTGCCAGCAGCTTAGATGGAGCAGGGGACAAACTGTTTTTT. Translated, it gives CASSLDGAGDKLFF.

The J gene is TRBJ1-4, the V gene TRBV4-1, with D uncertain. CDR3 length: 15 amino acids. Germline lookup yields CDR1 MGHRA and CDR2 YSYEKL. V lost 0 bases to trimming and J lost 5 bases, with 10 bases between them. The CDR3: CASSQDPRRNEKLFF. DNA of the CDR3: TGCGCCAGCAGCCAAGATCCCCGGAGAAATGAAAAACTGTTTTTT.

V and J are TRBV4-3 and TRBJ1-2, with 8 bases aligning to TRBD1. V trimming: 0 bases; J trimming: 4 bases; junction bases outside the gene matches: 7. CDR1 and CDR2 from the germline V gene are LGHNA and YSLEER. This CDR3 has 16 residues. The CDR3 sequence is CASSQESAGGLYGYTF. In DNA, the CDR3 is TGCGCCAGCAGCCAAGAATCCGCAGGGGGCCTCTATGGCTACACCTTC.

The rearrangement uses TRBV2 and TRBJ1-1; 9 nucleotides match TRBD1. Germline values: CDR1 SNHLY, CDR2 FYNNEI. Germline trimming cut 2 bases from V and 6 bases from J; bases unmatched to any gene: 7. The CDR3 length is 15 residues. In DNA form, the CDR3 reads TGTGCCAGCAGTGAACGCACAGGGGGCATCGCTGAAGCTTTCTTT. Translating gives CASSERTGGIAEAFF.

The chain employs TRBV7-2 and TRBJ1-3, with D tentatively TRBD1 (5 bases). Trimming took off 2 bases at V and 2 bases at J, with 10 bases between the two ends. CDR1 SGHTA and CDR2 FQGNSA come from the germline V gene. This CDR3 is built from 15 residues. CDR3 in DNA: TGTGCCAGCAGCTTAATGGGGGTAGCTGGAAACACCATATATTTT. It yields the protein CASSLMGVAGNTIYF.

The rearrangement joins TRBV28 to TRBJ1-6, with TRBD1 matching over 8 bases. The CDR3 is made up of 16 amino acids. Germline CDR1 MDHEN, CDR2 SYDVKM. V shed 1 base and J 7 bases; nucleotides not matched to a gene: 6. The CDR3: CASSLFWQGANSPLHF. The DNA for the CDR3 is TGTGCCAGCAGTTTATTTTGGCAGGGGGCCAATTCACCCCTCCACTTT.